This T cell receptor (beta chain) was retrieved from a study of long-term antiretroviral therapy in people with HIV. As for the study in general: By about a decade, the earliest samples predate the 2015 immediate-ART recommendation.

Runs used v3.0 of the immunoSEQ assay and were done at survey level. TCRdb's copy holds only in-frame clones and misses some; the assay was immunoSEQ multiplex PCR. The sample records about 23,000 clones, 65% to 85% being singletons. V lost 6 bases to trimming and J lost 9 bases; unmatched junction nucleotides: 8. The CDR3 spans 15 residues. The germline CDR1 and CDR2 sequences are MDHEN and SYDVKM. Points from the study as a whole: There were no data on ART adherence, viral resistance or therapy changes, a gap that limits inferences about post-ART repertoire changes. The study found that diversity rose after ART but stayed below transplant donor controls.

Turning to this clone: The target antigen is unknown.

Cryopreserved PBMC, at roughly 1-11 million per sample, were present before DNA extraction. The source is a man aged 25-40 years with HIV. The sample in question was unsorted PBMCs, obtained 1.5 years after starting antiretroviral therapy. The chain joins TRBV28 to TRBJ2-1; 13 bases match TRBD2. The chain's CDR3 is CASRPGTSGKLEQFF. DNA for the CDR3: TGTGCCAGCAGGCCCGGGACTAGCGGGAAACTTGAGCAGTTCTTC. Variable domain in full (rest from reference TRBV28 and TRBJ2-1): DVKVTQSSRYLVKRTGEKVFLECVQDMDHENMFWYRQDPGLGLRLIYFSYDVKMKEKGDIPEGYSVSREKKERFSLILESASTNQTSMYLCASRPGTSGKLEQFFGPGTRLTVL.